These 17 T cell receptor beta chains were sequenced from one sample in a study of graft-versus-host responses after intestinal transplantation. These receptors have no identified antigens. Produced via immunoSEQ multiplex PCR; TCRdb's table is partial and in-frame only. This table has some 110,000 clones, 90% to 95% appearing once. The specimen comprised unstimulated CD4+ T cells sorted from spleen or lymph node cells, sampled before transplant. The source is a human donor who was the organ donor for an intestinal transplant.

The chain recombines TRBV19 with TRBJ2-7, with D tentatively TRBD2 (6 bases). The CDR3 totals 14 residues. Germline CDR1 is LNHDA and CDR2 is SQIVND (reference sequence). Trimming removed 3 bases at V and 0 bases at J, with 9 bases between. CDR3: CASSIRDSSYEQYF. The DNA of the CDR3 is TGTGCCAGTAGTATCCGGGACTCCTCCTACGAGCAGTACTTC.

The CDR3 here is CASSPSTSGTETQYF. The CDR3 DNA sequence: TGTGCCAGCAGCCCCTCGACTAGCGGGACGGAGACCCAGTACTTC. The chain recombines TRBV7-9 with TRBJ2-5, with TRBD2 matching 11 bases. The CDR3 covers 15 residues. The germline CDR1 and CDR2 sequences are SEHNR and FQNEAQ (reference sequence). The V gene end was trimmed by 5 bases and the J gene end by 5 bases; junction bases not matched to a gene: 7.

The chain has TRBV6-6 and TRBJ1-5; D is undetermined. Trimming left V 3 bases short and J 5 bases short, with 5 bases between. Per the germline V gene, CDR1 is MNHNY and CDR2 is SVGAGI (reference sequence). This CDR3 is built from 12 residues. In nucleotides, the CDR3 is TGTGCCAGCAGTTATCAAGATCAGCCCCAGCATTTT. It specifies CASSYQDQPQHF.

The chain is built from TRBV6-5 and TRBJ2-7; D could derive from TRBD1 or TRBD2 (5 bases each). Germline CDR1 reads MNHEY; CDR2 reads SVGAGI. This CDR3 has 12 amino acids. V lost 10 bases, J lost 3 bases, and 13 bases lay in between. CDR3 bases: TGTGCCACGGGACCGGGTTTCTACGAGCAGTACTTC. As protein: CATGPGFYEQYF.

The J gene is TRBJ2-1, the V gene TRBV18, with a possible D match to TRBD2 (6 bases). V gave up 2 bases and J gave up 10 bases, with 24 bases separating them. The CDR3 runs to 17 residues. Germline-derived CDR1 and CDR2 are KGHSH and LQKENI. CDR3 protein: CASSPYTGRAGGSEQFF. CDR3 nucleotide sequence: TGTGCCAGCTCACCATATACGGGGCGGGCCGGAGGGTCCGAGCAGTTCTTC.

The chain has TRBV10-2 and TRBJ2-3; 7 nucleotides match TRBD1. CDR1 WSHSY and CDR2 SAAADI come from the germline V gene. V was pared by 5 bases and J by 4 bases, with 0 bases of the junction left unmatched. The CDR3 loop spans 12 amino acids. The CDR3 region has the DNA TGCGCCAGCAGTACAGGGGCAGATACGCAGTATTTT. Amino acids: CASSTGADTQYF.

This clone appeared a single time. V usage is TRBV9 and J usage is TRBJ2-1; the D is unclear. The ends were cut back, 0 bases at V and 0 bases at J, with 4 bases in the middle. Germline V lookup: CDR1 SGDLS, CDR2 YYNGEE. There are 14 residues in the CDR3. The CDR3 protein is CASSVASSYNEQFF. The CDR3 DNA sequence: TGTGCCAGCAGCGTAGCCAGCTCCTACAATGAGCAGTTCTTC.

This clone occurred a few times. The V and J genes are TRBV19 and TRBJ2-5; D might be TRBD2 (5 bases). Trimming shortened V by 4 bases and J by 1 base, and 7 bases separated the two germline ends. CDR3 length: 13 residues. In germline, CDR1 is LNHDA, CDR2 SQIVND (reference sequence). This chain's CDR3 is CASSTAAQETQYF. CDR3 nucleotides: TGTGCCAGTAGTACAGCGGCCCAAGAGACCCAGTACTTC.

This sequence joins TRBV6-5 and TRBJ2-1, with TRBD1 matching over 8 bases. This CDR3 is 14 amino acids long. V was clipped by 4 bases and J by 1 base; unmatched bases: 0. Germline V CDR1 and CDR2: MNHEY, SVGAGI. The DNA of the CDR3 is TGTGCCAGCAGTTGGACAGGGTCCTACAATGAGCAGTTCTTC. Translation: CASSWTGSYNEQFF.

This chain uses TRBV6-5 with TRBJ2-5; weak D call: TRBD1 (6 bases). CDR1 MNHEY and CDR2 SVGAGI come from the germline V gene. V was clipped by 7 bases and J by 3 bases, with 12 bases between them. The length of the CDR3 is 13 residues. The CDR3 sequence: CASILNREETQYF. CDR3 in DNA: TGTGCCAGCATCCTAAACAGGGAAGAGACCCAGTACTTC.

The chain carries TRBV5-1 and TRBJ1-1; maybe TRBD1 (6 bases). The V gene's germline CDR1 is SGHRS and CDR2 YFSETQ. This CDR3 has 15 residues. Trimming removed 4 bases at V and 0 bases at J, with 13 bases between. The CDR3 loop reads CASSEDRFMNTEAFF. CDR3 nucleotides: TGCGCCAGCAGCGAAGACAGGTTCATGAACACTGAAGCTTTCTTT.

V gene TRBV10-3 combines with J gene TRBJ2-7, with a weak D call TRBD2 (6 bases). This CDR3 is built from 15 residues. Germline CDR1 is ENHRY and CDR2 is SYGVKD. V was shortened by 3 bases and J by 0 bases, with 12 bases between the two germline ends. The CDR3 reads CAISDGAGFSYEQYF. CDR3 nucleotides: TGTGCCATCAGTGATGGAGCGGGTTTCTCCTACGAGCAGTACTTC.

This clone was seen only once. The CDR3: CAWSEDSSGNTIYF. CDR3 nucleotide sequence: TGTGCCTGGAGTGAGGACAGCTCTGGAAACACCATATATTTT. The chain uses TRBV30 and TRBJ1-3; a weak D match, TRBD1 (6 bases). CDR1 and CDR2 (germline): GTSNPN, SVGIG (reference sequence). The V end was cut by 1 base, the J end by 0 bases, with 7 bases between. The CDR3 spans 14 residues.

Only a few counts were recorded for this clone. This chain connects TRBV10-1 to TRBJ1-4; D may be TRBD1 (6 bases). Germline values: CDR1 WNHNN, CDR2 SYGVQD (reference sequence). This CDR3 has 16 residues. The germline V and J ends were trimmed by 6 bases and 0 bases, with 14 bases remaining between them. The CDR3 DNA reads TGCGCCAGCAGGGAGACAGGCCTTGCAACTAATGAAAAACTGTTTTTT. Its translation is CASRETGLATNEKLFF.

This chain links TRBV5-1 with TRBJ1-1; D uncertain. The CDR3 covers 15 residues. V lost 0 bases to trimming and J lost 0 bases, with 9 bases between them. Germline lookup yields CDR1 SGHRS and CDR2 YFSETQ. Here the CDR3 reads CASSLAGPMNTEAFF. CDR3 DNA: TGCGCCAGCAGCTTGGCGGGTCCTATGAACACTGAAGCTTTCTTT.

The rearrangement links TRBV27 to TRBJ1-2; D gene ambiguous. The germline CDR1 and CDR2 sequences are MNHEY and SMNVEV (reference sequence). This CDR3 region has 13 residues. With 5 bases removed from V and 4 bases from J, the gap between germline ends came to 11 bases. CDR3 sequence reads: CASSLIPGYGYTF. The CDR3 nucleotides read TGTGCCAGCAGTCTTATTCCGGGCTATGGCTACACCTTC.

The CDR3 nucleotides read TGTGCCAGCAGCTCCGTACTAGCGGGGGCCTACAATGAGCAGTTCTTC. Residues: CASSSVLAGAYNEQFF. V and J are TRBV7-9 and TRBJ2-1; 11 nucleotides align to TRBD2. CDR1 and CDR2 (germline): SEHNR, FQNEAQ (reference sequence). J lost 2 bases, V lost 4 bases, and 4 bases had no gene match. CDR3 length: 16 residues.